This T cell receptor (beta chain) was recorded in a study of T cell responses to AZD1222 COVID-19 vaccine. There are 12 residues in the CDR3. Trimming took 3 bases from V and 8 from J, leaving 9 bases between them. CDR1 SGHNT and CDR2 YYREEE come from the germline V gene (reference sequence). TCRdb's table, derived via immunoSEQ multiplex PCR, lists solely in-frame clones and lacks some. Among approximately 100,000 clones listed, about 90% were seen once. The clonotype originates from an adult in good health. V usage is TRBV5-4 and J usage is TRBJ1-3; D is ambiguous. Sequenced here: peripheral blood, sampled on day 0 of AZD1222 vaccination. CDR3 sequence (DNA): TGTGCCAGCAGCTCCCAGGCCGACACCATATATTTT. It translates to CASSSQADTIYF.